This entry lists 18 T cell receptor beta chains sequenced from one sample in a study of regulatory T cells in long-lasting Graves disease. The time point: newly diagnosed GD, antithyroid drugs for less than 3 months. The TCR library was prepared using RNA isolated from PBMCs. Library construction for TCR beta used iRepertoire HTBI primers and Arm-PCR of CDR3 regions. TCRdb reprocessed the multiplex PCR reads via MiXCR and lists one record per CDR3 protein. The sample yields roughly 560,000 distinct CDR3 sequences, roughly 15% seen once. This sample was shared with a second study, whose subject was T cells in Graves' hyperthyroidism and ophthalmopathy.

This specimen consisted of peripheral blood mononuclear cells (PBMCs), obtained at new diagnosis, from a patient treated with antithyroid drugs. The receptor source for this set is a woman aged 40-60 years with Graves disease.

The gene calls are TRBV11-1 and TRBJ1-1; D call uncertain. The CDR3 spans 14 residues. In germline, CDR1 is SGHAT, CDR2 FQDESV (reference sequence). The V gene lost 3 bases and the J gene lost 11 bases, with 19 bases spanning the gap. CDR3 protein: CASSLDGGPSRAFF. The CDR3 nucleotides read TGTGCCAGCAGCTTGGACGGAGGGCCCAGTCGGGCTTTCTTT.

The V and J genes are TRBV28 and TRBJ2-7; no definite D call. The CDR3 contains 13 residues. Trimming removed 7 bases at V and 3 bases at J, with 13 bases between. Germline V CDR1 and CDR2: MDHEN, SYDVKM. This CDR3 reads CASTPSAVYEQYF. The CDR3 nucleotides read TGTGCCAGCACCCCGTCGGCAGTCTACGAGCAGTACTTC. The variable domain in full, completed from reference TRBV28 and TRBJ2-7, reads DVKVTQSSRYLVKRTGEKVFLECVQDMDHENMFWYRQDPGLGLRLIYFSYDVKMKEKGDIPEGYSVSREKKERFSLILESASTNQTSMYLCASTPSAVYEQYFGPGTRLTVT.

This clonotype appeared many times. The chain recombines TRBV28 with TRBJ1-1, with TRBD1 identical over 8 bases. The germline V gene has CDR1 MDHEN and CDR2 SYDVKM. The CDR3 is 12 residues long. V lost 6 bases to trimming and J lost 7 bases; unmatched junction nucleotides: 4. The CDR3 DNA reads TGTGCCAGCAGCTTGGGACAGGTTGAAGCTTTCTTT. Its protein product is CASSLGQVEAFF.

This clonotype was seen more than once but under ten times. The chain links TRBV20-1 to TRBJ2-1; 12 nucleotides align to TRBD2. The V gene's germline CDR1 is DFQATT and CDR2 SNEGSKA (reference sequence). The length of the CDR3 is 13 residues. V gave up 6 bases and J gave up 13 bases; unmatched junction bases: 10. The CDR3 here is CSAFSSGGATQFF. DNA for the CDR3: TGCAGTGCATTTTCTAGCGGGGGGGCAACCCAGTTCTTC.

The rearrangement joins TRBV12-3 or TRBV12-4 to TRBJ1-1; no clear D. This CDR3 comprises 11 residues. V lost 6 bases and J lost 9, with 11 bases in between. The CDR3 here is CASSRGTKAFF. In DNA, the CDR3 is TGTGCCAGCAGCCGGGGTACCAAAGCTTTCTTT.

This clonotype appeared many times. V gene TRBV2 combines with J gene TRBJ2-5; 12 nucleotides match TRBD2. Unmatched junction bases numbered 4, after V lost 3 bases and J lost 5 bases. Germline V lookup: CDR1 SNHLY, CDR2 FYNNEI. CDR3 size: 15 residues. CDR3 loop: CASSETSGGGETQYF. CDR3 nucleotide sequence: TGTGCCAGCAGTGAGACTAGCGGGGGTGGGGAGACCCAGTACTTC.

The chain carries TRBV19 and TRBJ1-2; D uncertain. This CDR3 contains 16 residues. V lost 4 bases, J lost 7 bases, and 22 bases lay in between. Germline V gives CDR1 LNHDA, CDR2 SQIVND (reference sequence). The CDR3 here is CASSSWFTEAGIGYTF. As DNA, the CDR3 is TGTGCCAGTAGTAGTTGGTTTACAGAGGCCGGGATTGGCTACACCTTC.

In its sample, this clonotype was seen many times. The rearrangement links TRBV20-1 to TRBJ2-1, with TRBD2 as a possible D gene (6 bases). In germline, CDR1 is DFQATT, CDR2 SNEGSKA (reference sequence). The V and J ends lost 0 bases and 2 bases respectively, with 11 bases between them. The length of the CDR3 is 15 residues. CDR3 protein: CSARDQAGTYNEQFF. CDR3 DNA sequence: TGCAGTGCTAGAGATCAGGCGGGAACCTACAATGAGCAGTTCTTC.

This clonotype was observed a handful of times. The V gene is TRBV20-1, the J gene TRBJ2-7; 8 nucleotides align to TRBD1. V was clipped by 8 bases and J by 3 bases; unmatched bases: 21. Germline CDR1 reads DFQATT; CDR2 reads SNEGSKA (reference sequence). The CDR3 runs 17 residues. The DNA of the CDR3 is TGCAGTACCAGGAGGAGACAGGGGTCTTCGGAGGTCTACGAGCAGTACTTC. Translated: CSTRRRQGSSEVYEQYF.

This clonotype was detected many times. The chain links TRBV9 to TRBJ1-2, with D perhaps matching TRBD1 (6 bases). Deletions cut 2 bases from V and 5 bases from J, with 13 bases between. The CDR3 consists of 14 residues. Germline values: CDR1 SGDLS, CDR2 YYNGEE. The CDR3 coding sequence is TGTGCCAGCAGCGTGCAGGACAGCCCATATGGCTACACCTTC. This gives the protein CASSVQDSPYGYTF. Full variable domain (missing parts from reference TRBV9 and TRBJ1-2): DSGVTQTPKHLITATGQRVTLRCSPRSGDLSVYWYQQSLDQGLQFLIQYYNGEERAKGNILERFSAQQFPDLHSELNLSSLELGDSALYFCASSVQDSPYGYTFGSGTRLTVV.

This clonotype was detected a few times. The DNA for the CDR3 is TGCAGCGCCACTAGGGGGACCCAGGGCTACGAGCAGTACTTC. Translating gives CSATRGTQGYEQYF. The chain employs TRBV29-1 and TRBJ2-7; tentative D call: TRBD1 (6 bases). The ends were cut back, 7 bases at V and 3 bases at J, with 19 bases in the middle. The length of the CDR3 is 14 residues. Germline CDR1 SQVTM, CDR2 ANQGSEA.

This clonotype turned up a few times. The chain carries TRBV13 and TRBJ2-5; D may match TRBD1 or TRBD2 (5 bases each). CDR3 size: 15 residues. V was trimmed by 0 bases and J by 6 bases, leaving 14 bases between them. CDR1 and CDR2 (germline): PRHDT, FYEKMQ (reference sequence). The DNA for the CDR3 is TGTGCCAGCAGCTTAGGTGGGGGTCCCGGGCAGACCCAGTACTTC. Amino acid sequence: CASSLGGGPGQTQYF.

The chain carries TRBV12-3 or TRBV12-4 and TRBJ1-2; 7 nucleotides line up with TRBD1. The CDR3 runs to 15 residues. J was trimmed by 4 bases and V by 0 bases; bases with no gene match: 5. The CDR3 DNA is TGTGCCAGCAGTTTAGCGTCGCGGACAGGCTATGGCTACACCTTC. It codes for CASSLASRTGYGYTF.

This clonotype occurred a few times. V gene TRBV18 combines with J gene TRBJ1-3; the D is unclear. V lost 2 bases and J 4 bases, leaving 12 bases between the germline ends. From germline, CDR1 is KGHSH and CDR2 LQKENI. This CDR3 spans 15 amino acids. CDR3 sequence reads: CASSPIDISGNTIYF. CDR3 DNA sequence: TGTGCCAGCTCACCAATTGACATCAGCGGAAACACCATATATTTT.

In its sample, this clonotype was seen many times. V usage is TRBV12-3 or TRBV12-4 and J usage is TRBJ2-3; no clear D gene. The ends were cut back, 6 bases at V and 2 bases at J, with 6 bases in the middle. The CDR3 loop spans 12 amino acids. The CDR3 is CASRTNTDTQYF. The CDR3 DNA is TGTGCCAGCAGAACCAACACAGATACGCAGTATTTT.

This clonotype was detected many times. V gene TRBV27 combines with J gene TRBJ2-7; 10 bases line up with TRBD1. Trimming cost V 5 bases and J 4 bases; bases outside gene matches: 8. This CDR3 region has 15 residues. Germline V gene sequence: CDR1 MNHEY, CDR2 SMNVEV (reference sequence). The CDR3 here is CASSTPGQGRYEQYF. The CDR3 bases are TGTGCCAGCAGTACTCCGGGACAGGGGAGGTACGAGCAGTACTTC.

This clonotype was counted only a few times. V and J are TRBV5-1 and TRBJ1-1; D not certain. Germline values: CDR1 SGHRS, CDR2 YFSETQ. This CDR3 comprises 15 residues. V was pared by 0 bases and J by 0 bases, with 9 bases between. For the CDR3, the DNA is TGCGCCAGCAGCTTGGGGAAATGGATGAACACTGAAGCTTTCTTT. The encoded protein is CASSLGKWMNTEAFF.

This clonotype was counted ten times or more. This chain links TRBV7-2 with TRBJ1-3, with D possibly matching TRBD1 (6 bases). CDR1 is SGHTA, CDR2 FQGNSA, per germline. The CDR3 length is 14 residues. Trimming took 1 base from V and 2 from J, leaving 6 bases between them. CDR3 bases: TGTGCCAGCAGCTTAGGACAGGCTGGAAACACCATATATTTT. Translation gives CASSLGQAGNTIYF.